The 32 T cell receptor beta chains given below trace back to one sample, sequenced in a study of human T cells and chemical hapten exposure. TCRdb re-derived calls from the RACE reads in MiXCR, one entry per CDR3 protein. This sample yields roughly 48,000 distinct CDR3 sequences, of which about 4.8% are seen a single time; around 5.8% belongs to the top ten. Described time point: healthy volunteer bleed at 2 weeks. It was unfractionated whole blood from which total RNA was extracted. Sequenced sample: whole blood. These receptors were collected from a human donor in good health. Some clones in this sample may be carry-over from other donors' samples.

This chain joins TRBV29-1 and TRBJ2-7; tentatively, D is TRBD2 (6 bases). V was clipped by 3 bases and J by 0 bases, with 12 bases between them. The CDR3 is 14 residues long. Germline CDR1 is SQVTM and CDR2 is ANQGSEA. The CDR3 DNA reads TGCAGCGTTGAGGTCGCGACTAGCTCCTACGAGCAGTACTTC. It encodes CSVEVATSSYEQYF.

This clonotype was recorded many times. The gene calls are TRBV28 and TRBJ1-1, with unresolved D. This CDR3 is built from 13 residues. Germline V CDR1 and CDR2: MDHEN, SYDVKM. Trimming shortened V by 6 bases and J by 3 bases, and 11 bases separated the two germline ends. The CDR3 protein is CASSSVSHTEAFF. The DNA for the CDR3 is TGTGCCAGCAGCTCTGTCAGCCACACTGAAGCTTTCTTT.

This clonotype was seen a few times. The V and J genes are TRBV4-1 and TRBJ2-3; the match to TRBD2 covers 7 bases. CDR3 length: 19 residues. The germline V gene has CDR1 MGHRA and CDR2 YSYEKL. V was clipped by 4 bases and J by 6 bases; unmatched bases: 22. The CDR3 spells CASSRSLTLREARGDTQYF. CDR3 DNA: TGCGCCAGCAGCCGGAGCCTCACCCTTCGGGAGGCCCGAGGGGATACGCAGTATTTT.

This clonotype has ten or more counts. The chain couples TRBV11-2 to TRBJ2-3; no firm D call. V gave up 6 bases and J gave up 3 bases, with 4 bases separating them. The CDR3 totals 11 residues. Germline V lookup: CDR1 SGHAT, CDR2 FQNNGV. This CDR3 is CASSITDTQYF. The CDR3 DNA reads TGTGCCAGCAGTATTACAGATACGCAGTATTTT.

This clonotype has more than one count but fewer than ten. V gene TRBV20-1 combines with J gene TRBJ2-3; a weak D match, TRBD2 (6 bases). Looked up from germline, CDR1 is DFQATT and CDR2 is SNEGSKA (reference sequence). Between the trimmed V and J ends, which lost 3 bases and 2 bases, there was a span of 18 bases. The length of the CDR3 is 16 residues. The CDR3 sequence is CSARGRTFPLTDTQYF. In DNA, the CDR3 is TGCAGTGCTAGGGGGAGGACTTTCCCTCTCACAGATACGCAGTATTTT.

By sample share, this clonotype is medium-sized. V usage is TRBV5-1 and J usage is TRBJ2-1; the D is unclear. Trimming took 2 bases from V and 6 from J, leaving 21 bases between them. CDR3 size: 17 residues. From germline, CDR1 is SGHRS and CDR2 YFSETQ. CDR3 DNA: TGCGCCAGCAGCTTCTTAGGGATGGGAACGTTTGCCAATGAGCAGTTCTTC. Its protein is CASSFLGMGTFANEQFF.

This clonotype was counted ten times or more. The rearrangement uses TRBV5-1 and TRBJ1-1, with D perhaps TRBD1 (5 bases). V was trimmed by 3 bases and J by 12 bases, leaving 12 bases between them. In germline, CDR1 is SGHRS, CDR2 YFSETQ. This CDR3 is built from 11 residues. The CDR3 spells CASSSGTITFF. The CDR3 nucleotides read TGCGCCAGCAGCTCCGGGACGATAACTTTCTTT. Full variable domain (outside the CDR3, taken from reference TRBV5-1 and TRBJ1-1): KAGVTQTPRYLIKTRGQQVTLSCSPISGHRSVSWYQQTPGQGLQFLFEYFSETQRNKGNFPGRFSGRQFSNSRSEMNVSTLELGDSALYLCASSSGTITFFGQGTRLTVV.

This clonotype was recorded a few times. As DNA, the CDR3 is TGTGCCAGCAGCCGAGCTTTGGGAACCTACAATGAGCAGTTCTTC. The encoded protein is CASSRALGTYNEQFF. V gene TRBV11-1 combines with J gene TRBJ2-1; D ambiguous. V was shortened by 5 bases and J by 2 bases, with 13 bases between the two germline ends. Germline CDR1 and CDR2: SGHAT and FQDESV (reference sequence). This CDR3 region has 15 residues.

This clonotype appeared many times. DNA of the CDR3: TGCGCCAGCAGCTTGGTATACAGGGGGTCAAACACTGAAGCTTTCTTT. Its protein is CASSLVYRGSNTEAFF. The genes are TRBV5-1 and TRBJ1-1; TRBD1 matches at 8 bases. V lost 0 bases and J lost 2; bases outside the gene matches: 6. This CDR3 region has 16 residues. Germline loops: CDR1 SGHRS, CDR2 YFSETQ.

This clonotype was seen repeatedly, ten times or more. J is TRBJ1-1 and V is TRBV6-5; D possibly corresponds to TRBD1 (5 bases). V was clipped by 4 bases and J by 1 base, with 7 bases between them. The CDR3 spans 13 residues. Germline V CDR1 and CDR2: MNHEY, SVGAGI. The CDR3 coding sequence is TGTGCCAGCAGTTCCCAGGGGAACACTGAAGCTTTCTTT. Residues: CASSSQGNTEAFF.

V and J are TRBV11-3 and TRBJ2-1; D may be TRBD2 (6 bases). From germline, CDR1 is SGHNT and CDR2 YENEEA. V gave up 5 bases and J gave up 9 bases, with 14 bases separating them. This CDR3 region has 13 residues. CDR3 sequence (DNA): TGTGCCAGCAGCGTGACTAGGAAAGTTGAGCAGTTCTTC. Its translation: CASSVTRKVEQFF. The full variable domain, its missing parts supplied by reference TRBV11-3 and TRBJ2-1, is EAGVVQSPRYKIIEKKQPVAFWCNPISGHNTLYWYLQNLGQGPELLIRYENEEAVDDSQLPKDRFSAERLKGVDSTLKIQPAELGDSAVYLCASSVTRKVEQFFGPGTRLTVL.

This clonotype has at least ten counts. The CDR3 is CAVGGPRGYEQYF. CDR3 sequence (DNA): TGTGCCGTAGGTGGGCCACGGGGCTACGAGCAGTACTTC. This chain joins TRBV3-1 and TRBJ2-7; the D gene is possibly TRBD2 (5 bases). The CDR3 is 13 amino acids. Germline V gene lookup returns CDR1 LGHDT and CDR2 YNNKEL (reference sequence). V was trimmed by 11 bases and J by 3 bases, leaving 17 bases between them.

This clonotype was seen at least ten times. V is TRBV29-1 and J is TRBJ1-1; no clear D. V was cut by 1 base and J by 1 base, with 4 bases left in between. The CDR3 is 12 residues long. CDR1 is SQVTM, CDR2 ANQGSEA, per germline. CDR3 region: CSVEGPNTEAFF. As DNA, the CDR3 is TGCAGCGTTGAAGGACCGAACACTGAAGCTTTCTTT.

This clonotype was seen more than once but under ten times. The chain is built from TRBV4-1 and TRBJ2-3, with D possibly being TRBD2 (5 bases). V was cut by 0 bases and J by 5 bases, with 18 bases left in between. This CDR3 region has 17 residues. Germline CDR1 reads MGHRA; CDR2 reads YSYEKL. Here the CDR3 DNA reads TGCGCCAGCAGCCAAGATCCGGCGGGCGCCGCCCAAGATACGCAGTATTTT. Translation gives CASSQDPAGAAQDTQYF.

J is TRBJ1-2 and V is TRBV5-8, with TRBD1 as a possible D gene (5 bases). The length of the CDR3 is 15 residues. Germline V gene data show CDR1 as SGHTS and CDR2 as YDEGEE. V lost 5 bases and J lost 4, with 18 bases in between. The CDR3 nucleotides are TGTGCCAGCAGTTCCTCGGGAGGGGACGGCTATGGCTACACCTTC. Translation gives CASSSSGGDGYGYTF.

This clonotype was found many times. The chain couples TRBV12-3 or TRBV12-4 to TRBJ2-7; no clear D. V was clipped by 6 bases and J by 2 bases, with 17 bases between them. The CDR3 has 15 amino acids. The DNA of the CDR3 is TGTGCCAGCAGACCCGGCCGGAGAGGTCCCTACGAGCAGTACTTC. Its protein is CASRPGRRGPYEQYF.

This clonotype was observed at least ten times. The genes are TRBV30 and TRBJ1-1; D not resolved. The CDR3 is 13 residues long. Germline assignment: CDR1 GTSNPN and CDR2 SVGIG (reference sequence). Trimming left V 1 base short and J 1 base short, with 7 bases between. The CDR3 loop is CAWSESANTEAFF. The DNA of the CDR3 is TGTGCCTGGAGTGAGTCGGCGAACACTGAAGCTTTCTTT.

In its sample, this clonotype was seen many times. J is TRBJ1-4 and V is TRBV27, with D perhaps TRBD1 (5 bases). Germline lookup yields CDR1 MNHEY and CDR2 SMNVEV (reference sequence). V was shortened by 3 bases and J by 9 bases, with 8 bases between the two germline ends. The CDR3 spans 12 residues. The CDR3 loop is CASSLGGKKLFF. The CDR3 DNA sequence: TGTGCCAGCAGTTTGGGGGGGAAAAAACTGTTTTTT.

This clonotype was observed at least ten times. CDR3 region: CASSDGTGRGTGELFF. The CDR3 DNA reads as TGCGCCAGTTCCGATGGGACAGGCCGAGGCACCGGGGAGCTGTTTTTT. The chain joins TRBV10-2 to TRBJ2-2; 8 bases agree with TRBD1. Trimming cost V 9 bases and J 4 bases; bases outside gene matches: 13. Germline assignment: CDR1 WSHSY and CDR2 SAAADI. CDR3 length: 16 residues.

Ten or more counts support this clonotype. The V call is TRBV9, the J call TRBJ1-2, with 10 nucleotides matching TRBD1. The CDR3 is made up of 16 amino acids. V was clipped by 3 bases and J by 2 bases; unmatched bases: 7. The germline CDR1 and CDR2 sequences are SGDLS and YYNGEE. The CDR3 sequence is CASSEGQGTTNYGYTF. The CDR3, as DNA: TGTGCCAGCAGCGAGGGACAGGGGACGACGAACTATGGCTACACCTTC. Combining the CDR3 with reference TRBV9 and TRBJ1-2 gives the whole variable domain DSGVTQTPKHLITATGQRVTLRCSPRSGDLSVYWYQQSLDQGLQFLIQYYNGEERAKGNILERFSAQQFPDLHSELNLSSLELGDSALYFCASSEGQGTTNYGYTFGSGTRLTVV.

This clonotype was detected ten times or more. This chain connects TRBV27 to TRBJ1-1, with 8 bases lining up with TRBD1. Trimming took 5 bases from V and 11 from J; bases not matched to a gene: 10. Germline V gene lookup returns CDR1 MNHEY and CDR2 SMNVEV (reference sequence). The CDR3 has 13 residues. The DNA for the CDR3 is TGTGCCAGCAGTAACGGACAGGGCCGTTCCGCTTTCTTT. Residues: CASSNGQGRSAFF.

This clonotype occurred many times. The rearrangement joins TRBV29-1 to TRBJ1-4; D is unclear. The germline V gene encodes CDR1 SQVTM and CDR2 ANQGSEA. The CDR3 is 14 residues long. V lost 3 bases and J lost 11, with 19 bases in between. The CDR3 region has the DNA TGCAGCGTTGAGGCGCTTCCCAACACGAGGAAACTGTTTTTT. Amino acids: CSVEALPNTRKLFF.

This clonotype was detected only a few times. This chain connects TRBV29-1 to TRBJ2-3; 10 nucleotides agree with TRBD2. Germline values: CDR1 SQVTM, CDR2 ANQGSEA. J gave up 2 bases and V 4 bases, and 3 bases lay outside the gene matches. The CDR3 is made up of 14 amino acids. CDR3 amino acids: CSVASGRATDTQYF. The CDR3 DNA reads TGCAGCGTTGCAAGCGGGAGGGCCACAGATACGCAGTATTTT.

This clonotype was seen ten or more times. The gene calls are TRBV7-2 and TRBJ2-1; the D call may be TRBD1 or TRBD2 (5 bases each). The CDR3 is 16 amino acids. The V and J ends lost 5 bases and 3 bases respectively, with 17 bases between them. Germline loops: CDR1 SGHTA, CDR2 FQGNSA. The CDR3 nucleotides are TGTGCCAGCAGCCTCCGGGACGCCTCCTTCTACAATGAGCAGTTCTTC. Translating it yields CASSLRDASFYNEQFF. Drawing the rest from reference TRBV7-2 and TRBJ2-1, the complete variable domain is GAGVSQSPSNKVTEKGKDVELRCDPISGHTALYWYRQSLGQGLEFLIYFQGNSAPDKSGLPSDRFSAERTGGSVSTLTIQRTQQEDSAVYLCASSLRDASFYNEQFFGPGTRLTVL.

This clonotype was recorded many times. This chain joins TRBV30 and TRBJ1-5, with unresolved D. The length of the CDR3 is 14 residues. Trimming removed 5 bases at V and 4 bases at J, with 15 bases between. Germline lookup yields CDR1 GTSNPN and CDR2 SVGIG (reference sequence). The CDR3 DNA is TGTGCCTGGGGACTCACCCTAAGGAATCAGCCCCAGCATTTT. It is translated as CAWGLTLRNQPQHF.

This clonotype was found many times. The chain joins TRBV7-8 to TRBJ2-1; D unresolved. This CDR3 contains 15 residues. V dropped 5 bases and J dropped 4 bases, with 15 bases sitting between them. CDR1 SGHVS and CDR2 FQNEAQ come from the germline V gene. The CDR3 region is CASSQIADLYNEQFF. DNA for the CDR3: TGTGCCAGCAGCCAAATCGCGGACCTGTACAATGAGCAGTTCTTC.

The chain recombines TRBV29-1 with TRBJ2-2; D may be TRBD1 (5 bases). This CDR3 has 14 amino acids. Germline lookup yields CDR1 SQVTM and CDR2 ANQGSEA. Trimming took off 4 bases at V and 0 bases at J, with 9 bases between the two ends. For the CDR3, the DNA is TGCAGCGTTGGACAGCTCGCGAACACCGGGGAGCTGTTTTTT. It yields the protein CSVGQLANTGELFF.

The sample holds a few counts of this clonotype. This rearrangement joins TRBV2 to TRBJ2-7, with 8 positions matching TRBD1. Germline CDR1 and CDR2: SNHLY and FYNNEI. Unmatched junction bases numbered 9, after V lost 8 bases and J lost 9 bases. This CDR3 is built from 12 residues. The CDR3 DNA reads as TGTGCCAGCGCCAGGGGGCGAGAGGGGCAGTACTTC. Protein product: CASARGREGQYF. The variable domain in full, with the rest retrieved from reference TRBV2 and TRBJ2-7, is EPEVTQTPSHQVTQMGQEVILRCVPISNHLYFYWYRQILGQKVEFLVSFYNNEISEKSEIFDDQFSVERPDGSNFTLKIRSTKLEDSAMYFCASARGREGQYFGPGTRLTVT.

This clonotype was recorded at least ten times. The chain has TRBV19 and TRBJ2-1; TRBD2 agrees at 8 bases. Germline V gene sequence: CDR1 LNHDA, CDR2 SQIVND (reference sequence). This CDR3 is 15 amino acids long. Trimming at V came to 3 bases and at J to 3 bases, leaving 4 bases not matched to a gene. CDR3 coding DNA: TGTGCCAGTAGTATTGGTAGCGGGGTCTACAATGAGCAGTTCTTC. Translating it yields CASSIGSGVYNEQFF.

V is TRBV28 and J is TRBJ2-7; weak D call: TRBD2 (6 bases). CDR1 is MDHEN, CDR2 SYDVKM, per germline. The V end lost 3 bases, the J end lost 6 bases, and 15 bases lay between the germline ends. The CDR3 runs 14 residues. The DNA for the CDR3 is TGTGCCAGCAGTTTTACGGGCCTCGGGGGCGAGCAGTACTTC. Translation: CASSFTGLGGEQYF.

V usage is TRBV12-3 or TRBV12-4 and J usage is TRBJ2-1, with 10 bases matching TRBD2. V shed 2 bases, J shed 6 bases, and the junction held 10 bases outside the gene matches. The CDR3 spans 17 residues. The CDR3 coding sequence is TGTGCCAGCAGTTTACGGGCTAGCGGGAGTATCGGCAATGAGCAGTTCTTC. Protein sequence: CASSLRASGSIGNEQFF.

This clonotype was counted at least ten times. The V call is TRBV11-2, the J call TRBJ1-1; a weak D match, TRBD1 (6 bases). The CDR3 totals 15 residues. V was trimmed by 5 bases and J by 1 base, leaving 14 bases between them. Germline loops: CDR1 SGHAT, CDR2 FQNNGV. CDR3 sequence (DNA): TGTGCCAGCAGCCTAGCACCGGGACAGAACACTGAAGCTTTCTTT. This encodes CASSLAPGQNTEAFF.